This T cell receptor (beta chain) is drawn from a study of blood T cell repertoires in COVID-19. Whole-study context: The United States, Italy and Spain supplied acute and convalescent COVID-19 samples. Sample material is recorded as cDNA or gDNA derived from T cells, B-cell-depleted T cells, or PBMCs.

CDR3 size: 15 residues. CDR1 is ENHRY and CDR2 is SYGVKD in the germline V gene. V was clipped by 5 bases and J by 5 bases; unmatched bases: 9. The study recruited people aged roughly 18 to 89 years across around 24 US areas. Symptom resolution, clearance, or two negative PCRs marked donors in Cohort 3 as recovered. Assay: immunoSEQ multiplex PCR; the TCRdb copy retains only in-frame clones and omits some. This table has 270,000 or so clones, about nine tenths appearing once. This receptor was taken from a young woman who had recovered from COVID-19. Sequenced input: PBMCs or T cells enriched from blood (not recorded which). The chain carries TRBV10-3 and TRBJ2-5, with 9 bases aligning to TRBD2. The CDR3 bases are TGTGCCATCAGTAAGGGTGGGACTAGCTCCGAGACCCAGTACTTC. It is translated as CAISKGGTSSETQYF.